These 27 T cell receptor beta chains came from one sample sequenced in a study of T cell responses to AZD1222 COVID-19 vaccine. The table came from immunoSEQ multiplex PCR; TCRdb's copy has only in-frame clones and leaves some out. The sample contains approximately 140,000 clones, more than 75% of which appear only once. The source material was peripheral blood, sampled on day 0 of AZD1222 vaccination. The receptors were sampled from an adult in good health.

The chain combines TRBV5-4 with TRBJ1-5; no reliable D call. The CDR3 sequence is 12 residues long. Germline CDR1 SGHNT, CDR2 YYREEE (reference sequence). CDR3 DNA: TGTGCTTACTCCGTGCGAGATCAGCCCCAGCATTTT. Translated, it gives CAYSVRDQPQHF. Supplemented by reference TRBV5-4 and TRBJ1-5, the full variable domain reads ETGVTQSPTHLIKTRGQQVTLRCSSQSGHNTVSWYQQALGQGPQFIFQYYREEENGRGNFPPRFSGLQFPNYSSELNVNALELDDSALYLCAYSVRDQPQHFGDGTRLSIL.

This clone is a singleton in its sample. The chain is built from TRBV28 and TRBJ1-2, with D possibly matching TRBD1 (5 bases). CDR1 MDHEN and CDR2 SYDVKM come from the germline V gene. The CDR3 contains 14 residues. Trimming stripped 2 bases from V and 4 bases from J, with 11 bases between. CDR3: CASSLPGDTYGYTF. CDR3 in DNA: TGTGCCAGCAGTTTACCGGGGGATACCTATGGCTACACCTTC.

The chain joins TRBV28 to TRBJ2-2, with TRBD2 matching over 8 bases. This CDR3 spans 14 amino acids. Germline CDR1 and CDR2: MDHEN and SYDVKM. With V trimmed by 7 bases and J by 3 bases, 4 bases remained unmatched. The CDR3 here is CASTAGDYTGELFF. CDR3 sequence (DNA): TGTGCCAGCACAGCGGGAGATTACACCGGGGAGCTGTTTTTT.

The chain links TRBV10-3 to TRBJ2-1, with 8 bases identical to TRBD1. V lost 2 bases to trimming and J lost 5 bases; unmatched junction nucleotides: 8. The CDR3 is 16 amino acids. Germline V lookup: CDR1 ENHRY, CDR2 SYGVKD. The DNA for the CDR3 is TGTGCCATCAGTGAGGTTGGGGGACAGGCAGACAATGAGCAGTTCTTC. It yields the protein CAISEVGGQADNEQFF.

The chain uses TRBV2 and TRBJ2-1; no clear D. CDR1 is SNHLY, CDR2 FYNNEI, per germline. Trimming pared 11 bases from V and 5 bases from J, leaving 10 bases between. CDR3 length: 11 residues. CDR3 sequence (DNA): TGTGCCTCCTTACGGAACAATGAGCAGTTCTTC. Translation gives CASLRNNEQFF.

A few counts support this clone. The chain links TRBV6-1 to TRBJ1-2; 7 bases fit TRBD1. The CDR3 is 15 residues long. Germline V gene data show CDR1 as MNHNS and CDR2 as SASEGT. Trimming at V came to 2 bases and at J to 4 bases, leaving 7 bases not matched to a gene. The CDR3 sequence is CASSENTGEAYGYTF. Written as DNA, the CDR3 is TGTGCCAGCAGTGAAAACACAGGGGAGGCCTATGGCTACACCTTC.

J is TRBJ2-5 and V is TRBV28, with TRBD1 matching over 11 bases. Trimming at V came to 5 bases and at J to 3 bases, leaving 8 bases not matched to a gene. The CDR3 is made up of 16 amino acids. CDR1 and CDR2 from the germline V gene are MDHEN and SYDVKM. CDR3 sequence (DNA): TGTGCCAGCAGTCCGCGGACAGGGGGCGGGGAAGAGACCCAGTACTTC. Encoded protein: CASSPRTGGGEETQYF. Looking up the rest from reference TRBV28 and TRBJ2-5 gives the full variable domain: DVKVTQSSRYLVKRTGEKVFLECVQDMDHENMFWYRQDPGLGLRLIYFSYDVKMKEKGDIPEGYSVSREKKERFSLILESASTNQTSMYLCASSPRTGGGEETQYFGPGTRLLVL.

The genes are TRBV7-3 and TRBJ1-2; tentatively, D is TRBD1 (5 bases). V lost 4 bases and J lost 2, with 14 bases in between. CDR3 length: 15 amino acids. CDR1 SGHTA and CDR2 FQGTGA come from the germline V gene. The chain's CDR3 is CASSSTDGGNYGYTF. CDR3 DNA sequence: TGTGCCAGCAGCTCCACGGACGGGGGAAACTATGGCTACACCTTC.

The CDR3 spells CASTTGGEKGYTF. In DNA form, the CDR3 reads TGTGCCAGCACGACAGGGGGCGAGAAAGGCTACACCTTC. The chain couples TRBV28 to TRBJ1-2, with 10 bases identical to TRBD1. The V gene's germline CDR1 is MDHEN and CDR2 SYDVKM. Trimming cost V 7 bases and J 8 bases; bases outside gene matches: 7. The CDR3 sequence is 13 residues long.

The chain has TRBV5-4 and TRBJ1-2; D might be TRBD1 (5 bases). The germline gives CDR1 SGHNT, CDR2 YYREEE (reference sequence). The CDR3 is 15 residues long. V lost 1 base and J 3 bases, leaving 13 bases between the germline ends. The CDR3 protein is CASSLKTQGHYGYTF. CDR3 in DNA: TGTGCCAGCAGCTTGAAAACCCAGGGCCACTATGGCTACACCTTC.

With respect to this clone: Other nucleotide sequences from this sample produce the same CDR3. The chain employs TRBV20-1 and TRBJ2-3; D is undetermined. Trimming took 6 bases from V and 5 from J, leaving 9 bases between them. The CDR3 runs to 11 residues. CDR1 and CDR2 (germline): DFQATT, SNEGSKA (reference sequence). The CDR3 DNA reads TGCAGTGCCAGTACCCGAGATACGCAGTATTTT. Translated, it gives CSASTRDTQYF.

V and J are TRBV7-3 and TRBJ1-3, with D hard to call. The ends were cut back, 0 bases at V and 4 bases at J, with 7 bases in the middle. This CDR3 has 14 residues. Germline CDR1 SGHTA, CDR2 FQGTGA. CDR3 DNA sequence: TGTGCCAGCAGCTTAACAGGGAGAGGAAACACCATATATTTT. Translation gives CASSLTGRGNTIYF.

This chain uses TRBV29-1 with TRBJ2-3, with D uncertain. Germline CDR1 is SQVTM and CDR2 is ANQGSEA. V was shortened by 6 bases and J by 4 bases, with 8 bases between the two germline ends. The CDR3 is 11 amino acids. The CDR3 sequence: CSVGDSDTQYF. The DNA of the CDR3 is TGCAGCGTAGGTGATTCAGATACGCAGTATTTT.

The genes are TRBV4-1 and TRBJ2-1, with 7 nucleotides matching TRBD2. CDR1 is MGHRA, CDR2 YSYEKL, per germline. V lost 3 bases, J lost 6 bases, and 11 bases stayed unmatched. The CDR3 has 16 amino acids. CDR3 sequence reads: CASSHRGGGVFNEQFF. The DNA for the CDR3 is TGCGCCAGCAGCCACCGTGGGGGGGGAGTTTTCAATGAGCAGTTCTTC.

This chain connects TRBV19 to TRBJ2-3; 7 bases map to TRBD2. The CDR3 extends over 16 amino acids. CDR1 and CDR2 (germline): LNHDA, SQIVND (reference sequence). The V segment lost 4 bases and the J segment 0 bases; nucleotides outside the gene matches: 7. The CDR3 protein is CASSTTSEGSTDTQYF. CDR3 coding DNA: TGTGCCAGTAGTACTACTAGCGAGGGGAGCACAGATACGCAGTATTTT.

The CDR3 sequence: CASSLETGGPSYEQYF. The CDR3 DNA sequence: TGTGCCAGCAGCTTAGAGACAGGGGGCCCTTCCTACGAGCAGTACTTC. The chain has TRBV7-9 and TRBJ2-7; 10 bases match TRBD1. Trimming took 1 base from V and 1 from J; bases not matched to a gene: 4. Germline values: CDR1 SEHNR, CDR2 FQNEAQ (reference sequence). The CDR3 consists of 16 residues. The full variable domain, in which reference TRBV7-9 and TRBJ2-7 provide the parts outside the CDR3, is DTGVSQNPRHKITKRGQNVTFRCDPISEHNRLYWYRQTLGQGPEFLTYFQNEAQLEKSRLLSDRFSAERPKGSFSTLEIQRTEQGDSAMYLCASSLETGGPSYEQYFGPGTRLTVT.

V usage is TRBV9 and J usage is TRBJ1-2, with no clear D. There are 11 residues in the CDR3. CDR1 and CDR2 from the germline V gene are SGDLS and YYNGEE. V was shortened by 6 bases and J by 8 bases, with 11 bases between the two germline ends. The CDR3, as DNA: TGTGCCAGCAACACCGGATGGGGCTACACCTTC. Translated, it gives CASNTGWGYTF. Together with reference TRBV9 and TRBJ1-2, the CDR3 gives the full variable domain: DSGVTQTPKHLITATGQRVTLRCSPRSGDLSVYWYQQSLDQGLQFLIQYYNGEERAKGNILERFSAQQFPDLHSELNLSSLELGDSALYFCASNTGWGYTFGSGTRLTVV.

This chain links TRBV5-4 with TRBJ2-7; 12 bases are a match to TRBD1. Germline V gene lookup returns CDR1 SGHNT and CDR2 YYREEE (reference sequence). The CDR3 extends over 14 amino acids. The trim removed 3 bases at V and 6 bases at J, leaving 4 bases unmatched. The DNA of the CDR3 is TGTGCCAGCAGCTGGGGACAGGGGGCAGGCGAGCAGTACTTC. Protein sequence: CASSWGQGAGEQYF. Based on the CDR3 plus reference TRBV5-4 and TRBJ2-7, the full variable domain is ETGVTQSPTHLIKTRGQQVTLRCSSQSGHNTVSWYQQALGQGPQFIFQYYREEENGRGNFPPRFSGLQFPNYSSELNVNALELDDSALYLCASSWGQGAGEQYFGPGTRLTVT.

The chain recombines TRBV6-5 with TRBJ1-2; D is perhaps TRBD1 (5 bases). Germline CDR1 reads MNHEY; CDR2 reads SVGAGI. Deletions cut 5 bases from V and 5 bases from J, with 18 bases between. The CDR3 sequence is 15 residues long. The CDR3: CASSPPAPGGYGYTF. The CDR3 DNA reads TGTGCCAGCAGTCCCCCAGCCCCGGGGGGATATGGCTACACCTTC.

V and J are TRBV19 and TRBJ2-5, with TRBD2 as a possible D gene (6 bases). Per the germline V gene, CDR1 is LNHDA and CDR2 is SQIVND (reference sequence). Trimming cost V 3 bases and J 7 bases, with 24 bases left between them. The CDR3 covers 17 residues. The CDR3 nucleotides read TGTGCCAGTAGTATTTTAGCGGCAGGCGCGTCATACGGGACCCAGTACTTC. Translated: CASSILAAGASYGTQYF.

The chain has TRBV11-1 and TRBJ1-3; D is unclear. V was pared by 2 bases and J by 4 bases, with 3 bases between. In germline, CDR1 is SGHAT, CDR2 FQDESV (reference sequence). The CDR3 totals 12 residues. The CDR3 coding sequence is TGTGCCAGCAGCTTACTCGGAAACACCATATATTTT. This sequence encodes CASSLLGNTIYF.

V and J are TRBV4-3 and TRBJ1-1; the D is unclear. The V and J ends lost 0 bases and 2 bases respectively, with 10 bases between them. Germline lookup yields CDR1 LGHNA and CDR2 YSLEER. The CDR3 runs to 15 residues. This chain's CDR3 is CASSQDRAVNTEAFF. The DNA for the CDR3 is TGCGCCAGCAGCCAAGATCGGGCGGTTAACACTGAAGCTTTCTTT.

The chain carries TRBV10-3 and TRBJ2-2, with a possible D match to TRBD2 (7 bases). V was clipped by 10 bases and J by 6 bases, with 18 bases between them. CDR1 is ENHRY, CDR2 SYGVKD, per germline. The CDR3 contains 14 residues. CDR3 sequence: CATTVVGGPGELFF. The CDR3, as DNA: TGTGCCACCACGGTGGTGGGGGGGCCCGGGGAGCTGTTTTTT.

The chain links TRBV5-1 to TRBJ2-5; possibly TRBD2 for D (6 bases). CDR3 length: 14 residues. Per germline, CDR1 SGHRS and CDR2 YFSETQ. V lost 4 bases to trimming and J lost 5 bases, with 15 bases between them. CDR3 bases: TGCGCCAGCAGCCTCACGGAGGGGCTGGAGACCCAGTACTTC. The encoded protein is CASSLTEGLETQYF.

The V call is TRBV19, the J call TRBJ1-3; D remains ambiguous. Trimming cost V 5 bases and J 4 bases, with 9 bases left between them. The germline CDR1 and CDR2 sequences are LNHDA and SQIVND (reference sequence). The CDR3 is made up of 13 amino acids. The CDR3 nucleotides read TGTGCCAGTAGTTCCCCGGGGGGAAACACCATATATTTT. The encoded protein is CASSSPGGNTIYF. The full variable domain, its missing parts supplied by reference TRBV19 and TRBJ1-3, is DGGITQSPKYLFRKEGQNVTLSCEQNLNHDAMYWYRQDPGQGLRLIYYSQIVNDFQKGDIAEGYSVSREKKESFPLTVTSAQKNPTAFYLCASSSPGGNTIYFGEGSWLTVV.

The chain couples TRBV6-5 to TRBJ2-4, with 8 bases identical to TRBD2. CDR3 length equals 16 residues. Germline CDR1 and CDR2: MNHEY and SVGAGI. V shed 2 bases and J 0 bases; nucleotides not matched to a gene: 3. The CDR3 is CASSYPREAAKNIQYF. The CDR3 DNA follows: TGTGCCAGCAGTTACCCGCGGGAGGCAGCCAAAAACATTCAGTACTTC.

In DNA form, the CDR3 reads TGCGCCAGCAGCCAATCCCGGGACATCGGCTACACCTTC. It is translated as CASSQSRDIGYTF. The V and J genes are TRBV4-1 and TRBJ1-2, with D possibly TRBD1 on 6 matching bases. CDR3 length equals 13 residues. V was cut by 2 bases and J by 8 bases, with 12 bases left in between. Germline V CDR1 and CDR2: MGHRA, YSYEKL.